This note documents a single TCR beta chain sequence. Method: immunoSEQ multiplex PCR; TCRdb's copy keeps in-frame clones and lacks some. The sample records more than 45,000 clones, about nine tenths being singletons. The entry originates in a study of OX40 agonist ivuxolimab in advanced cancers. This specimen consisted of CD4+ or CD8+ T cells sorted from blood, obtained in a trial of the OX40 agonist ivuxolimab. This receptor was taken from an adult with an advanced solid tumor such as melanoma, head and neck, liver or kidney cancer.

The CDR3 protein is CASSLRGGPYNEQFF. Written as DNA, the CDR3 is TGTGCCAGCAGCTTACGCGGGGGCCCCTACAATGAGCAGTTCTTC. The chain links TRBV11-3 to TRBJ2-1; perhaps TRBD2 as D (7 bases). Germline V lookup: CDR1 SGHNT, CDR2 YENEEA. The V gene lost 2 bases and the J gene lost 2 bases, with 10 bases spanning the gap. This CDR3 has 15 amino acids.